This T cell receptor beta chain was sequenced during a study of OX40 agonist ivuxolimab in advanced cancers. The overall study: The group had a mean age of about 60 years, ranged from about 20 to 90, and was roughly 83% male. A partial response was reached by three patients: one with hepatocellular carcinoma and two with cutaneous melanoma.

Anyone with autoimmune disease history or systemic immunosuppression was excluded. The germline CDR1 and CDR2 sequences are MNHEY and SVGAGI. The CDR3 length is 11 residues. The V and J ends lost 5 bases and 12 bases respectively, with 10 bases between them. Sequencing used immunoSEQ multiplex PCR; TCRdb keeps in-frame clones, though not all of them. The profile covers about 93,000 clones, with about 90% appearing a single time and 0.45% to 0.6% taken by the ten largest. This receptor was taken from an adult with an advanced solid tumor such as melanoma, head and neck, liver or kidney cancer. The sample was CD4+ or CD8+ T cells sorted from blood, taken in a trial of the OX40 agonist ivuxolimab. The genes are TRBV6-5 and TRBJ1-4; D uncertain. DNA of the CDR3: TGTGCCAGCAGTGCGGGAGTTGAACTGTTTTTT. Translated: CASSAGVELFF.